This entry describes one T cell receptor beta chain. Its specificity is unknown. Cultured CD4+ T cell DNA was sequenced using the Oncomine TCR Beta short-read assay. TCRdb re-analysed the PCR reads in MiXCR, keeping a single row per CDR3 protein. The sample lists about 15,000 distinct CDR3 sequences; about half were seen once. Treatment denoted: approximately nine-day PBMC culture with coronavirus spike peptide pools or control peptides (ViraFEST assay). The data originate from a study of vaccination and CD4 T cells after COVID-19. This TCR derives from a human donor who had recovered from COVID-19. Source: CD4+ T cells from blood, cultured in vitro, taken before SARS-CoV-2 vaccination.

The CDR3 loop reads CASSPGRGTEQFF. The DNA for the CDR3 is TGTGCCAGCAGCCCCGGGAGGGGCACTGAGCAGTTCTTC. This chain uses TRBV3-1 with TRBJ2-1, with TRBD2 matching over 8 bases. Per germline, CDR1 LGHDT and CDR2 YNNKEL (reference sequence). The trim removed 4 bases at V and 9 bases at J, leaving 5 bases unmatched. The CDR3 totals 13 residues.